This T cell receptor beta chain was observed in a study of human T cells and chemical hapten exposure. At the level of the study: The use of 2% DPC on around 2 cm by around 2 cm of upper inner arm skin constituted sensitization. After 6 days, upper back 0.01% DPC patch tests were scored.

Stated time point: patch test 3, about 24 weeks after DPC sensitization. Treatment of the sample: therapeutic diphenylcyclopropenone sensitization with weekly scalp DPC. The study drew its donors from alopecia patients who were 18 to 70 years old and suitable for DPC. This clonotype occurred a few times. The target antigen is unknown. Study findings and constraints: Counts of expanded TCRs at PT1 were positively correlated with patch test score.

TCRdb reanalysed the RACE reads using MiXCR and keeps one entry per CDR3 protein. The sample has some 91,000 distinct CDR3 sequences; 25% to 35% are singletons. The source was whole blood, collected in connection with sensitization to the hapten diphenylcyclopropenone (DPC). This TCR derives from a man aged 35 to 55 with alopecia areata. Some clones in this sample may be carry-over from other donors' samples.

The CDR3, as DNA: TGTGCCAGCAGTCCTACTCAGGGAGCCAAAAACATTCAGTACTTC. This sequence encodes CASSPTQGAKNIQYF. The chain is built from TRBV12-3 or TRBV12-4 and TRBJ2-4; D may be TRBD1 (5 bases). The V end lost 5 bases, the J end lost 0 bases, and 11 bases lay between the germline ends. This CDR3 has 15 amino acids.